This T cell receptor beta chain was recovered during a study of beta chain features in type 1 diabetes. This CDR3 spans 13 amino acids. CDR1 and CDR2 (germline): SQVTM, ANQGSEA. Trimming stripped 3 bases from V and 3 bases from J, with 8 bases between. The investigators reverse transcribed all of the isolated RNA, so they sequenced expressed TCRB transcripts. Sequenced by immunoSEQ multiplex PCR; TCRdb stores in-frame clones only, minus some. The sample shows about 190,000 clones, approximately 7.8% of them seen only once. In this sample, this clone turned up many times. Its matching antigen is unknown. Study-level points and caveats: Within each of all four CD4+ subsets, Type 1 diabetes patients had TCRB CDR3s that were moderately but significantly shorter.

What was sequenced was central memory CD4+ T cells from blood. The origin of this receptor is a middle-aged woman with type 1 diabetes. The chain links TRBV29-1 to TRBJ2-2, with a weak D call TRBD2 (5 bases). CDR3 region: CSVEISDTGELFF. CDR3 nucleotides: TGCAGCGTTGAGATTAGCGACACCGGGGAGCTGTTTTTT.